This note documents a single T cell receptor beta chain sequence. Its antigen remains unidentified. No clone much larger than this one lies a single base away; base qualities are absent. These data are taken from a study of somatic mutations in cytotoxic T cells in rheumatoid arthritis (dated by TCRdb to the late 2010s). Regarding the research as a whole: Patient peripheral blood (less than 31 ml EDTA) was drawn right after diagnosis and before any treatment started. Some V beta antibody-stained T-cell populations were flow-sorted on a FACSAria II or Sony SH800 at nearly 100% purity, and sorted V beta1+ cells also underwent TCRB sequencing. The study asked whether expanded CD8+ T-cell clones in newly diagnosed, untreated rheumatoid arthritis carry somatic mutations, and used TCRB deep sequencing to characterize clonality. TCRB deep sequencing was performed for more than 50 rheumatoid arthritis patients and some 19 healthy controls. Patients and controls did not essentially differ in median age, which was nearly identical between the groups.

The investigation overall reported the following: Several identical CD8+ TCRB sequences were found in both blood and synovial fluid, and in about an eighth of the roughly 65 patients the largest CD8+ clone exceeded 20% of CD8+ cells. An increase of CD8+ clonality with age was seen in patients (Spearman r ~ 0.47) but not in healthy controls. Viral specificity could not be ruled out by absence from virus-specific databases, and the antigen targets of the expanded CD8+ clones remained unknown. The slight TRBV07 underrepresentation in patients was not adjusted for multiple comparisons. CD8+ T-cell clonality in rheumatoid arthritis patients was not significantly different from that in age-matched healthy controls.

CD4+ and CD8+ cells were isolated by positive magnetic bead selection on an AutoMACS, and purity was checked by flow cytometry. Clonal expansions were first screened by flow cytometry with a TCR V beta antibody panel, then characterized by TCRB deep sequencing of sorted CD8+ fractions. Ficoll-Paque PLUS density gradient separation was used to isolate peripheral blood mononuclear cells. DNA from CD4-enriched, CD8-enriched or PBMC samples was extracted using Nucleospin Tissue or Tissue XS kits and then quantified on a Qubit 2.0 fluorometer. Sequencing of TCRB CDR3 was done on genomic DNA with the immunoSEQ assay. The paper's data handling went like this. Only a few patient CD8+ clones larger than 1% matched published virus-specific TCRB sequences when compared against them. Nothing other than productive TCRB rearrangements was included in the analyses. Clonality was calculated as a Shannon entropy-based productive clonality index, and a clone was defined by a unique TCRB CDR3 sequence. Repertoire overlap for a pair of samples was computed from each clone's template counts relative to total templates per sample. V-gene usage measured by flow cytometry correlated with TCRB sequencing V-gene usage, with a Spearman r of around 0.62. TCRdb stores this immuneACCESS table with in-frame sequences only. Part of the clones is absent; in the studies checked, under half of the shortfall reflects unresolved V genes, and no reason is known for the rest. V and J calls and clone size are as listed in that table; D and trimming were resolved from the DNA. The sample profile shows more than 9,000 clones; 65% to 80% of them were found once. Clones ranked in the top ten supply around 35% of the sample.

V gives up 5 bases and J gives up 0 bases, and the segment between their germline ends measures 20 bases. From its cysteine to its phenylalanine, the CDR3 spans 18 amino acids. Here the CDR3 DNA is all that survives: 54 bases in frame from base 1. CDR1 and CDR2 (SGHAT, FQNNGV) derive from the germline V gene. The sequence came from an adult with rheumatoid arthritis. In this chain, TRBV11-2 is recombined with TRBJ2-1; too little of a D gene remains to name it. Sample: CD8+ T cells sorted from blood. The DNA sequence is TGTGCCAGCAGCCGCCGGACGGCACTCCCTTTCTCCTACAATGAGCAGTTCTTC. Its protein product is CASSRRTALPFSYNEQFF.